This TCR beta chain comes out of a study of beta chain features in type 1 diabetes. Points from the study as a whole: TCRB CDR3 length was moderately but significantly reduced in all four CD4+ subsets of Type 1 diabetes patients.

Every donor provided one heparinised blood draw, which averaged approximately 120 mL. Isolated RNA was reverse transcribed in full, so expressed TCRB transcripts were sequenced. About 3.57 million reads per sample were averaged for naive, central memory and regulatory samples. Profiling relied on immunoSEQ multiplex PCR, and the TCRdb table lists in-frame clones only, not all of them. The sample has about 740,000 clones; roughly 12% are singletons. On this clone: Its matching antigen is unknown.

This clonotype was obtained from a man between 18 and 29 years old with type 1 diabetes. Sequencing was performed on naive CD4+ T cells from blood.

The CDR3 bases are TGTGCCATCCGAGCCGGGACAGAAGCCTACGAGCAGTACTTC. Its translation: CAIRAGTEAYEQYF. The gene calls are TRBV10-3 and TRBJ2-7; 7 bases line up with TRBD1. Germline CDR1 reads ENHRY; CDR2 reads SYGVKD. J gave up 2 bases and V 8 bases, and 9 bases lay outside the gene matches. This CDR3 comprises 14 residues.